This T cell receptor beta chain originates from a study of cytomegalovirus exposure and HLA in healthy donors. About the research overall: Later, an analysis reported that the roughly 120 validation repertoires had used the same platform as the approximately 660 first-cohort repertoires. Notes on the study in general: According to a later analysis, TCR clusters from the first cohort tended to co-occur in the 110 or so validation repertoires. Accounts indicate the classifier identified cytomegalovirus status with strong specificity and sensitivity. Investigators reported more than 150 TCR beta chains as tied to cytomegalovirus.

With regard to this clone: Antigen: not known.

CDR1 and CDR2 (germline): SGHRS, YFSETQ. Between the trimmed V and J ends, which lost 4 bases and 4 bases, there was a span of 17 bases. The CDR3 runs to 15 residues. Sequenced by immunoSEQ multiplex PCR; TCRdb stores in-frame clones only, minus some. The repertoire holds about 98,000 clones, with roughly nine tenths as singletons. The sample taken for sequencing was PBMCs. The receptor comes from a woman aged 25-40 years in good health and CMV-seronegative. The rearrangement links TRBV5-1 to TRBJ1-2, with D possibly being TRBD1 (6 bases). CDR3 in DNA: TGCGCCAGCAGCCCAGCCACAGGGAACCTCTATGGCTACACCTTC. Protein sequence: CASSPATGNLYGYTF. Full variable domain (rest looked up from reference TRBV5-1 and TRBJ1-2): KAGVTQTPRYLIKTRGQQVTLSCSPISGHRSVSWYQQTPGQGLQFLFEYFSETQRNKGNFPGRFSGRQFSNSRSEMNVSTLELGDSALYLCASSPATGNLYGYTFGSGTRLTVV.